Sequencing of this T cell receptor (beta chain) was carried out in a study of graft-versus-host responses after intestinal transplantation. Graft samples were processed, releasing intraepithelial and lamina propria lymphocytes. V dropped 2 bases and J dropped 0 bases, with 10 bases sitting between them. Germline V gene lookup returns CDR1 MGHRA and CDR2 YSYEKL. The CDR3 has 15 amino acids. Repertoires were generated with immunoSEQ multiplex PCR, while TCRdb's copy carries only in-frame clones and drops some. The table shows about 15,000 clones, with under 85% occurring only once. The gene calls are TRBV4-1 and TRBJ2-5; D uncertain. The source was ileum tissue, collected roughly 450 days after intestinal transplant. The sequence was collected from a human patient who received an intestinal transplant, so some T cells may come from the graft donor. The CDR3 spells CASSQRYEYQETQYF. CDR3 DNA sequence: TGCGCCAGCAGCCAACGGTATGAGTACCAAGAGACCCAGTACTTC.